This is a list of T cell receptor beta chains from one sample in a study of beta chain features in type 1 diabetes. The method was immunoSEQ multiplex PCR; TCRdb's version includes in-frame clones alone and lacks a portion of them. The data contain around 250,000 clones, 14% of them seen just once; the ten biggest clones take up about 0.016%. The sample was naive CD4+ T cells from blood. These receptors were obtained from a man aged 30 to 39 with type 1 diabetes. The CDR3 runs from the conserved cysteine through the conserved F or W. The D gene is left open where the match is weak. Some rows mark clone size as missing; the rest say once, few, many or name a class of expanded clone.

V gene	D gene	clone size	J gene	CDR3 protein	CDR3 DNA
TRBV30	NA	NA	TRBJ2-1	CAWSVRGTLYNEQFF	TGTGCCTGGTCAGTAAGGGGGACCTTGTACAATGAGCAGTTCTTC
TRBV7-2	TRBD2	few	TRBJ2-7	CASSRYTSGSYEQYF	TGTGCCAGCAGCCGATACACTAGCGGGAGCTACGAGCAGTACTTC
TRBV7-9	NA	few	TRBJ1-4	CASSLVGRGNEKLFF	TGTGCCAGCAGCTTAGTGGGCAGGGGAAACGAAAAACTGTTTTTT
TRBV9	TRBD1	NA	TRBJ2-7	CASSVATGAYEQYF	TGTGCCAGCAGCGTAGCGACAGGGGCCTACGAGCAGTACTTC
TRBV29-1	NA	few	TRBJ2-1	CSAPMKDNEQFF	TGCAGCGCTCCTATGAAAGACAATGAGCAGTTCTTC
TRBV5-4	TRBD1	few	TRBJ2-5	CASSLGGTGGMETQYF	TGTGCCAGCAGCTTGGGTGGGACAGGTGGTATGGAGACCCAGTACTTC
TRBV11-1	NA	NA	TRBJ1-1	CASSLGLNTEAFF	TGTGCCAGCAGCTTAGGGCTGAACACTGAAGCTTTCTTT
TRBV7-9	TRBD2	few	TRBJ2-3	CASSLTSGRAADTQYF	TGTGCCAGCAGCCTCACTAGCGGGAGGGCCGCAGATACGCAGTATTTT
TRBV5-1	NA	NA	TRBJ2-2	CASSQRQARNTGELFF	TGCGCCAGCAGCCAGCGACAGGCCCGGAACACCGGGGAGCTGTTTTTT
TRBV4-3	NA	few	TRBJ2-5	CASSQERGKETQYF	TGCGCCAGCAGCCAAGAAAGGGGTAAAGAGACCCAGTACTTC
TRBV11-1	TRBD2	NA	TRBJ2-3	CASSLESGGSVGTQYF	TGTGCCAGCAGCTTAGAGTCGGGGGGATCCGTCGGTACGCAGTATTTT
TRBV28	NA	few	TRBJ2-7	CASSNGQLYEQYF	TGTGCCAGCAGTAACGGACAGTTATACGAGCAGTACTTC
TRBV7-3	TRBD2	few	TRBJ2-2	CASSLIAGADTGELFF	TGTGCCAGCAGCTTGATAGCGGGAGCGGACACCGGGGAGCTGTTTTTT
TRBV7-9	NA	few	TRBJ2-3	CASSSGTDTQYF	TGTGCCAGCAGCTCTGGCACAGATACGCAGTATTTT
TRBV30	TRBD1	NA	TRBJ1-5	CAWSGQGAGQPQHF	TGTGCCTGGAGTGGGCAGGGGGCTGGTCAGCCCCAGCATTTT
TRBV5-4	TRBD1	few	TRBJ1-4	CASSFVGQATNEKLFF	TGTGCCAGCAGCTTTGTTGGACAGGCAACTAATGAAAAACTGTTTTTT